This TCR beta chain was captured by sequencing in a study of identical twins. TCRdb reanalysed the 5' RACE reads using MiXCR and keeps one entry per CDR3 protein. The repertoire holds 280,000 or so distinct CDR3 sequences, with approximately 8% as singletons. This clonotype was detected many times. This CDR3 comprises 17 residues. Looked up from germline, CDR1 is MNHEY and CDR2 is SVGAGI. J was trimmed by 5 bases and V by 4 bases; bases with no gene match: 14. This same sample was also taken into another study, of yellow fever vaccine responses in identical twins.

This TCR was recovered from a woman aged 18-29 years in good health. The sample was memory (CD45RO+) T cells sorted from blood. The V call is TRBV6-5, the J call TRBJ2-5, with 9 bases identical to TRBD1. The CDR3 protein is CASSSDLRTGVGETQYF. The CDR3 DNA reads as TGTGCCAGCAGTTCCGACCTCCGGACAGGGGTCGGGGAGACCCAGTACTTC.